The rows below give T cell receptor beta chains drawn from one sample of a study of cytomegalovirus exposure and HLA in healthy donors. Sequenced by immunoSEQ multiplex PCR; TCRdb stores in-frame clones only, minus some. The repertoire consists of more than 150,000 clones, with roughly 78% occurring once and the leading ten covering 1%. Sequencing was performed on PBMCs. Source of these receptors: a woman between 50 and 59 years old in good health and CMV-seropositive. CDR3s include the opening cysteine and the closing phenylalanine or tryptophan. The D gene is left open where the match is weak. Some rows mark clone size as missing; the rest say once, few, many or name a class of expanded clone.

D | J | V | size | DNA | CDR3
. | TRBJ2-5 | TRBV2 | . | TGTGCCAGCAGTGAATCGGCGGGTGCCCCAGAGACCCAGTACTTC | CASSESAGAPETQYF
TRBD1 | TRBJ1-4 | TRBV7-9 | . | TGTGCCAGCAGCTTAGTAGGGGGCGTTGAAAAACTGTTTTTT | CASSLVGGVEKLFF
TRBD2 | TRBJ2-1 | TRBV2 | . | TGTGCCAGCAGGGTGACTAGCGGGGGGAATGAGCAGTTCTTC | CASRVTSGGNEQFF
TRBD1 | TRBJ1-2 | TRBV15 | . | TGTGCCACCAGCAGAGTTGGGGACAGGCCCTATGGCTACACCTTC | CATSRVGDRPYGYTF
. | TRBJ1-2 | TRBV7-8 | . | TGTGCCAGCACCCCACTTAGCCCCCATCACCGGGACAATGGGGTTGGCTACACCTTC | CASTPLSPHHRDNGVGYTF
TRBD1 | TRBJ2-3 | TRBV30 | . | TGTGCCTGGAGTGGACAGGGGAGTCGGGCGGATACGCAGTATTTT | CAWSGQGSRADTQYF
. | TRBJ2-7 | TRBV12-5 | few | TGTGCTAGTGGTTTGGAGGTTATGTCAGGGTCAGACGAGCAGTACTTC | CASGLEVMSGSDEQYF
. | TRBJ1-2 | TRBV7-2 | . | TGTGCCAGCAGCCCCTTTTTGGGGCCTAACTATGGCTACACCTTC | CASSPFLGPNYGYTF
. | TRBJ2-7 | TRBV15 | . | TGTGCCACCAGCAGGGACAGACCCTACGAGCAGTACTTC | CATSRDRPYEQYF
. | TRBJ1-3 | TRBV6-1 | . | TGTGCCAGCAGTGAGACCTCGGCGGGGACTGGAAACACCATATATTTT | CASSETSAGTGNTIYF
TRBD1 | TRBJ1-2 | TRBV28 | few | TGTGCCAGCAGTTTATTTTTGGCGCAGGGGGTAGTCTATGGCTACACCTTC | CASSLFLAQGVVYGYTF
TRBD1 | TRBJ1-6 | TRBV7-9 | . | TGTTCCAGCAGCATGAAACAGGGGCGAGGATCACCCCTCCACTTT | CSSSMKQGRGSPLHF
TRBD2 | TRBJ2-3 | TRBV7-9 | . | TGTGCGGGTACCGGGACTAGCGGGACAGATACGCAGTATTTT | CAGTGTSGTDTQYF
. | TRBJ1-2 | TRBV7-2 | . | TGTGCCAGCAGCTTACGGTTCCTGGATGGCTACACCTTC | CASSLRFLDGYTF
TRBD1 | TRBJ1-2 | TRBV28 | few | TGTGCCAGCGCACCTACTACAGGGGGCCGTGGCGGCTACACCTTC | CASAPTTGGRGGYTF
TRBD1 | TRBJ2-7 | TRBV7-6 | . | TGTGCCAGCAGCCCTTCCCCGGACAGGGGTAACGAGCAGTACTTC | CASSPSPDRGNEQYF
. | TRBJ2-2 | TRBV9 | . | TGTGCCAGCAGCGTAGCGGTAGCGGTTAACACCGGGGAGCTGTTTTTT | CASSVAVAVNTGELFF
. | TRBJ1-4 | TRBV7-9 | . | TGTGCCAGCAGCTTACATCTGGGAGGAGGGGAAAAACTGTTTTTT | CASSLHLGGGEKLFF
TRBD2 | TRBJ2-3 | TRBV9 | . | TGTGCCAGCAGCGATTCTAGCGGGGGGGTGGCAGATACGCAGTATTTT | CASSDSSGGVADTQYF
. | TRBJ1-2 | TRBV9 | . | TGTGCCAGCAGCGTAGAGATCGGCGGGCGCTACACCTTC | CASSVEIGGRYTF
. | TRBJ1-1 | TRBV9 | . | TGTGCCAGCAGCGGTTTAAACTTAGATTTGAACACTGAAGCTTTCTTT | CASSGLNLDLNTEAFF
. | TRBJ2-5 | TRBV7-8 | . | TGTGCCAGCAGCTCGGCGCCAGGGGACCAAGAGACCCAGTACTTC | CASSSAPGDQETQYF
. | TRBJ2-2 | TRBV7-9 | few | TGTGCCAGCAGCTCGTACGGGACACTTAACACCGGGGAGCTGTTTTTT | CASSSYGTLNTGELFF